The subject of this entry is one TCR beta chain. Its antigen is not known. V lost 4 bases and J lost 6, with 13 bases in between. This CDR3 region has 13 residues. The V gene's germline CDR1 is SNHLY and CDR2 FYNNEI. Primers included in the PCR were 60 Vbeta and 13 Jbeta primers. TCRdb's table, derived via immunoSEQ multiplex PCR, lists solely in-frame clones and lacks some. Here the sample spans tens of thousands of clones, 65% to 85% being singletons. The data stem from a study of cytomegalovirus exposure and HLA in healthy donors. Study outcomes and limitations: Most likely, a cluster of highly shared sequence variants arose as a sequencing artifact. Among TCR beta chains, those listed as cytomegalovirus-associated numbered around 180.

The sequence was collected from a man younger than 35 in good health and CMV-seronegative. The chain combines TRBV2 with TRBJ2-7; D is unresolved. Sample: PBMCs. The CDR3, as DNA: TGTGCCAGCAGTGCTGTTTTTAACATCGAGCAGTACTTC. Translation gives CASSAVFNIEQYF.